This T cell receptor beta chain was recovered during a study of T-cell memory formation after mild COVID-19. Study background: There were largely donor-specific TCR clusters. Overall study results and limits: Memory cells collected pre-infection included some clones that later responded, suggesting cross-reactive memory joined.

This CDR3 contains 12 residues. CDR1 is SQVTM and CDR2 is ANQGSEA in the germline V gene. The V end was cut by 5 bases, the J end by 6 bases, with 13 bases between. TCRdb re-called the 5' RACE reads with MiXCR, one entry per CDR3 protein. This table holds 410,000 or so distinct CDR3 sequences, roughly a quarter found once. This clonotype was recorded a few times. Its antigen is still unknown. The chain has TRBV29-1 and TRBJ1-1; D is perhaps TRBD1 (5 bases). The specimen was PBMCs or a T cell subset sorted from them (not recorded which). This receptor was taken from an adult woman who had mild COVID-19 (a few samples of this study predate the infection). Cell type and time point are not known. CDR3 sequence (DNA): TGCAGCGTTTACGGTCAGGGCTCTGAAGCTTTCTTT. It codes for CSVYGQGSEAFF.